The rows below give T cell receptor beta chains drawn from one sample of a study of blood T cell repertoires in COVID-19. Only in-frame clones appear in the TCRdb table, and some are missing; sequencing was by immunoSEQ multiplex PCR. The repertoire holds nearly 50,000 clones, with about 88% as singletons. Source material: peripheral blood. The receptors stem from a man in his forties or fifties with active COVID-19. The CDR3 runs from the conserved cysteine through the conserved F or W. Each record gives: CDR3 protein, CDR3 DNA, V gene, J gene, D gene, clone size. D genes are given only for firm matches. Size tells how often a clone was seen (once, few, many) or the class of an expanded clone, and some rows leave it out.

CDR3 protein: CASSQESGRGYEQYF; CDR3 DNA: TGCGCCAGCAGCCAAGAAAGCGGGAGGGGCTACGAGCAGTACTTC; V gene: TRBV4-1; J gene: TRBJ2-7; D gene: TRBD2; clone size: -
CDR3 protein: CASMTSGRIGGELFF; CDR3 DNA: TGTGCCAGCATGACTAGCGGGAGGATAGGCGGGGAGCTGTTTTTT; V gene: TRBV2; J gene: TRBJ2-2; D gene: TRBD2; clone size: -
CDR3 protein: CASSWREAGNTIYF; CDR3 DNA: TGCGCCAGCAGCTGGAGGGAGGCTGGAAACACCATATATTTT; V gene: TRBV5-1; J gene: TRBJ1-3; D gene: -; clone size: -
CDR3 protein: CASRPALGAYGYTF; CDR3 DNA: TGTGCCAGCAGGCCGGCCCTGGGAGCCTATGGCTACACCTTC; V gene: TRBV28; J gene: TRBJ1-2; D gene: -; clone size: -
CDR3 protein: CASREGDSRSDGYTF; CDR3 DNA: TGTGCCAGCAGGGAGGGAGATTCTCGATCGGATGGCTACACCTTC; V gene: TRBV7-9; J gene: TRBJ1-2; D gene: -; clone size: -
CDR3 protein: CASSTTDKPEAFF; CDR3 DNA: TGTGCCAGCAGTACCACCGACAAACCTGAAGCTTTCTTT; V gene: TRBV7-9; J gene: TRBJ1-1; D gene: -; clone size: once
CDR3 protein: CASSTSGGAEAFF; CDR3 DNA: TGTGCCAGCAGCACTTCAGGGGGCGCTGAAGCTTTCTTT; V gene: TRBV21-1; J gene: TRBJ1-1; D gene: -; clone size: -
CDR3 protein: CARARPTGLGNTIYF; CDR3 DNA: TGTGCCAGAGCCCGGCCGACAGGGCTTGGAAACACCATATATTTT; V gene: TRBV2; J gene: TRBJ1-3; D gene: TRBD1; clone size: -
CDR3 protein: CASSRLTGTTGGPAEAFF; CDR3 DNA: TGTGCCAGCAGCCGCCTTACCGGGACAACAGGGGGCCCGGCGGAAGCTTTCTTT; V gene: TRBV3-1/TRBV3-2; J gene: TRBJ1-1; D gene: TRBD1; clone size: -
CDR3 protein: CASSRSRQGTEAFF; CDR3 DNA: TGTGCCAGTAGCCGGAGCAGGCAGGGGACTGAAGCTTTCTTT; V gene: TRBV19; J gene: TRBJ1-1; D gene: -; clone size: -
CDR3 protein: CASSLYSLYRDRDHYEQYF; CDR3 DNA: TGTGCCAGCAGTTTATATTCCCTATACAGGGATAGGGACCATTACGAGCAGTACTTC; V gene: TRBV28; J gene: TRBJ2-7; D gene: -; clone size: -
CDR3 protein: CSAFRDRAYF; CDR3 DNA: TGCAGTGCCTTCCGGGATCGGGCGTACTTC; V gene: TRBV20-1; J gene: TRBJ2-5; D gene: -; clone size: -
CDR3 protein: CASSSGGQGGDEQFF; CDR3 DNA: TGTGCCAGCAGTTCAGGAGGACAGGGTGGCGATGAGCAGTTCTTC; V gene: TRBV28; J gene: TRBJ2-1; D gene: TRBD1; clone size: -
CDR3 protein: CASSLTESNEQFF; CDR3 DNA: TGTGCCAGCAGCTTAACGGAGTCCAATGAGCAGTTCTTC; V gene: TRBV7-6; J gene: TRBJ2-1; D gene: -; clone size: -
CDR3 protein: CASSQDRGRETQYF; CDR3 DNA: TGTGCCAGCAGTCAAGACAGGGGGCGAGAGACCCAGTACTTC; V gene: TRBV2; J gene: TRBJ2-5; D gene: TRBD1; clone size: few
CDR3 protein: CASSSSGGRALNEQFF; CDR3 DNA: TGTGCCAGCAGCTCCTCGGGCGGGAGGGCCCTCAATGAGCAGTTCTTC; V gene: TRBV5-4; J gene: TRBJ2-1; D gene: TRBD2; clone size: -
CDR3 protein: CASSLGLAGDPDTQYF; CDR3 DNA: TGTGCCAGCAGCCTAGGACTAGCGGGAGATCCAGATACGCAGTATTTT; V gene: TRBV7-3; J gene: TRBJ2-3; D gene: TRBD2; clone size: -
CDR3 protein: CASSADSESTDTQYF; CDR3 DNA: TGTGCCAGCAGCGCGGACAGCGAATCCACAGATACGCAGTATTTT; V gene: TRBV9; J gene: TRBJ2-3; D gene: -; clone size: -
CDR3 protein: CASSRRDRGEQFF; CDR3 DNA: TGTGCCAGCAGCCGGCGGGACCGGGGTGAGCAGTTCTTC; V gene: TRBV6-2/TRBV6-3; J gene: TRBJ2-1; D gene: -; clone size: -
CDR3 protein: CASSPSGDYNEQFF; CDR3 DNA: TGTGCCAGCAGCCCCTCGGGGGACTACAATGAGCAGTTCTTC; V gene: TRBV9; J gene: TRBJ2-1; D gene: -; clone size: once
CDR3 protein: CASSLSTDTQYF; CDR3 DNA: TGTGCCAGCAGCCTTAGCACAGATACGCAGTATTTT; V gene: TRBV13; J gene: TRBJ2-3; D gene: -; clone size: -
CDR3 protein: CASSSHGTGGDIQYF; CDR3 DNA: TGTGCCAGCAGCTCCCACGGGACAGGGGGAGACATTCAGTACTTC; V gene: TRBV7-3; J gene: TRBJ2-4; D gene: TRBD1; clone size: -
CDR3 protein: CASSLDIQGQGVDEQYF; CDR3 DNA: TGTGCCAGCAGCTTAGATATACAGGGACAGGGGGTAGACGAGCAGTACTTC; V gene: TRBV7-9; J gene: TRBJ2-7; D gene: TRBD1; clone size: -
CDR3 protein: CASSESHTEQYF; CDR3 DNA: TGCGCCAGCAGTGAGTCGCACACCGAGCAGTACTTC; V gene: TRBV10-2; J gene: TRBJ2-7; D gene: -; clone size: -
CDR3 protein: CASSSGTGIAGYTF; CDR3 DNA: TGTGCCAGCAGTTCCGGGACAGGGATAGCTGGCTACACCTTC; V gene: TRBV28; J gene: TRBJ1-2; D gene: TRBD1; clone size: -
CDR3 protein: CASSLGQAYNEQFF; CDR3 DNA: TGTGCCAGCAGTTTAGGACAGGCCTACAATGAGCAGTTCTTC; V gene: TRBV27; J gene: TRBJ2-1; D gene: TRBD1; clone size: -
CDR3 protein: CASNLAGGGNEQFF; CDR3 DNA: TGCGCCAGCAATCTAGCGGGAGGGGGAAATGAGCAGTTCTTC; V gene: TRBV23-1; J gene: TRBJ2-1; D gene: TRBD2; clone size: -
CDR3 protein: CASSPRNYEQYF; CDR3 DNA: TGTGCCAGCAGTCCGAGGAACTACGAGCAGTACTTC; V gene: TRBV28; J gene: TRBJ2-7; D gene: -; clone size: -
CDR3 protein: CATSDTTGVPYGYTF; CDR3 DNA: TGTGCCACCAGTGATACTACGGGGGTCCCCTATGGCTACACCTTC; V gene: TRBV24-1; J gene: TRBJ1-2; D gene: -; clone size: -
CDR3 protein: CASGREGTDTQYF; CDR3 DNA: TGTGCCTCGGGGCGGGAGGGCACAGATACGCAGTATTTT; V gene: TRBV6-5; J gene: TRBJ2-3; D gene: TRBD2; clone size: once
CDR3 protein: CASSPAGTTVRTSVYEQYF; CDR3 DNA: TGTGCCAGCTCACCAGCGGGGACTACCGTCCGGACTAGCGTTTACGAGCAGTACTTC; V gene: TRBV18; J gene: TRBJ2-7; D gene: TRBD2; clone size: -
CDR3 protein: CASSRPGSYEQYF; CDR3 DNA: TGTGCCAGCAGTCGTCCTGGGAGTTACGAGCAGTACTTC; V gene: TRBV7-8; J gene: TRBJ2-7; D gene: -; clone size: -
CDR3 protein: CASSSMRGVGRAIQETQYF; CDR3 DNA: TGTGCCAGCAGCTCTATGCGTGGGGTTGGGCGGGCCATCCAAGAGACCCAGTACTTC; V gene: TRBV7-8; J gene: TRBJ2-5; D gene: -; clone size: -
CDR3 protein: CAISEGGRVKKNIQYF; CDR3 DNA: TGTGCCATCAGTGAAGGCGGGAGGGTGAAGAAAAACATTCAGTACTTC; V gene: TRBV10-3; J gene: TRBJ2-4; D gene: TRBD2; clone size: -
CDR3 protein: CASSQPLWTSASYEQYF; CDR3 DNA: TGTGCCAGCAGCCAACCCCTGTGGACTAGCGCCTCCTACGAGCAGTACTTC; V gene: TRBV14; J gene: TRBJ2-7; D gene: TRBD2; clone size: -
CDR3 protein: CASSIRGGGYTF; CDR3 DNA: TGTGCCAGTAGTATACGAGGGGGCGGCTACACCTTC; V gene: TRBV19; J gene: TRBJ1-2; D gene: TRBD1; clone size: -
CDR3 protein: CASRLQAANTEAFF; CDR3 DNA: TGTGCCAGCAGGTTACAGGCCGCGAACACTGAAGCTTTCTTT; V gene: TRBV7-2; J gene: TRBJ1-1; D gene: -; clone size: -
CDR3 protein: CASSLSRGTEAFF; CDR3 DNA: TGTGCCAGCAGCTTATCACGCGGGACTGAAGCTTTCTTT; V gene: TRBV7-3; J gene: TRBJ1-1; D gene: -; clone size: -
CDR3 protein: CASSLARGRPSREQFF; CDR3 DNA: TGTGCCAGCAGCTTAGCGCGGGGGAGGCCCAGTCGGGAGCAGTTCTTC; V gene: TRBV7-8; J gene: TRBJ2-1; D gene: TRBD2; clone size: -
CDR3 protein: CASSSPGGNTIYF; CDR3 DNA: TGTGCCAGCAGTTCCCCCGGGGGGAACACCATATATTTT; V gene: TRBV6-5; J gene: TRBJ1-3; D gene: -; clone size: -
CDR3 protein: CASSQVGGSYGYTF; CDR3 DNA: TGTGCCAGCAGCCAAGTAGGGGGAAGCTATGGCTACACCTTC; V gene: TRBV3-1/TRBV3-2; J gene: TRBJ1-2; D gene: -; clone size: -
CDR3 protein: CASSRQGIHGYTF; CDR3 DNA: TGTGCCAGCAGTCGGCAGGGGATCCATGGCTACACCTTC; V gene: TRBV6-5; J gene: TRBJ1-2; D gene: -; clone size: -
CDR3 protein: CATGASGRYEQYF; CDR3 DNA: TGTGCCACTGGGGCTAGCGGGAGGTACGAGCAGTACTTC; V gene: TRBV18; J gene: TRBJ2-7; D gene: TRBD2; clone size: few
CDR3 protein: CASSGSGMVTDTQYF; CDR3 DNA: TGTGCCAGCAGCGGTAGCGGGATGGTCACAGATACGCAGTATTTT; V gene: TRBV9; J gene: TRBJ2-3; D gene: TRBD2; clone size: few
CDR3 protein: CASSLSGSGRVTGELFF; CDR3 DNA: TGTGCCAGCAGTTTATCGGGGAGCGGGAGGGTTACCGGGGAGCTGTTTTTT; V gene: TRBV27; J gene: TRBJ2-2; D gene: TRBD2; clone size: -
CDR3 protein: CASRKNSGVYNEQFF; CDR3 DNA: TGTGCCAGCAGGAAAAATAGCGGGGTCTACAATGAGCAGTTCTTC; V gene: TRBV28; J gene: TRBJ2-1; D gene: TRBD2; clone size: -
CDR3 protein: CASSIQPGLAGVFNEQYF; CDR3 DNA: TGCGCCAGCAGCATACAACCGGGACTAGCGGGAGTTTTTAACGAGCAGTACTTC; V gene: TRBV5-1; J gene: TRBJ2-7; D gene: TRBD2; clone size: -
CDR3 protein: CASSPRPGDQPQHF; CDR3 DNA: TGCGCCAGCAGTCCTCGACCCGGGGATCAGCCCCAGCATTTT; V gene: TRBV10-2; J gene: TRBJ1-5; D gene: -; clone size: -
CDR3 protein: CASSDRTGYGYTF; CDR3 DNA: TGCGCCAGCAGTGATCGGACAGGGTATGGCTACACCTTC; V gene: TRBV10-1; J gene: TRBJ1-2; D gene: TRBD1; clone size: -
CDR3 protein: CASSPGGGNWEQFF; CDR3 DNA: TGTGCCAGCAGCCCGGGGGGGGGAAATTGGGAGCAGTTCTTC; V gene: TRBV7-7; J gene: TRBJ2-1; D gene: TRBD2; clone size: -
CDR3 protein: CASSVTSGYSYNEQFF; CDR3 DNA: TGTGCCAGCAGTGTAACTAGCGGATACTCCTACAATGAGCAGTTCTTC; V gene: TRBV7-3; J gene: TRBJ2-1; D gene: TRBD2; clone size: -
CDR3 protein: CASSIVTDTQYF; CDR3 DNA: TGTGCCAGCAGTATAGTCACAGATACGCAGTATTTT; V gene: TRBV2; J gene: TRBJ2-3; D gene: -; clone size: once
CDR3 protein: CASSPGLAGAYEQYF; CDR3 DNA: TGCGCCAGCAGCCCTGGACTAGCGGGTGCCTACGAGCAGTACTTC; V gene: TRBV4-1; J gene: TRBJ2-7; D gene: TRBD2; clone size: -
CDR3 protein: CASSRAGTSTKGEQFF; CDR3 DNA: TGTGCCAGCAGTCGCGCCGGGACTAGCACAAAAGGGGAGCAGTTCTTC; V gene: TRBV27; J gene: TRBJ2-1; D gene: TRBD2; clone size: -
CDR3 protein: CSVESRGIEAFF; CDR3 DNA: TGCAGCGTTGAATCCAGGGGAATTGAAGCTTTCTTT; V gene: TRBV29-1; J gene: TRBJ1-1; D gene: -; clone size: -
CDR3 protein: CASSPKVPLAAFIAKNIQYF; CDR3 DNA: TGTGCCAGCAGCCCAAAGGTACCCTTAGCGGCTTTTATAGCCAAAAACATTCAGTACTTC; V gene: TRBV7-3; J gene: TRBJ2-4; D gene: -; clone size: -
CDR3 protein: CASSFGQDTYNEQFF; CDR3 DNA: TGTGCCAGCAGCTTTGGCCAGGATACCTACAATGAGCAGTTCTTC; V gene: TRBV7-6; J gene: TRBJ2-1; D gene: -; clone size: -